The present TCR beta chain was sequenced within a study of blood T cell repertoires in COVID-19. In the original workflow: Reference gene primer amplification gave nucleated cell count estimates. The assay was immunoSEQ multiplex PCR, and TCRdb's table has in-frame clones only and misses some. The V and J calls and clone size are taken from that table; D and trimming were inferred from the DNA. The table includes 150,000 to 200,000 clones, about nine tenths detected once. Germline CDR1 reads DFQATT; CDR2 reads SNEGSKA (reference sequence). The CDR3 consists of 11 residues. V lost 7 bases and J 1 base, leaving 7 bases between the germline ends.

This receptor was identified in a man aged 55 to 69 with acute or convalescent COVID-19. Sequences were obtained from peripheral blood. V gene TRBV20-1 combines with J gene TRBJ1-1; D uncertain. The CDR3 DNA reads as TGCAGTGGTGTCAGGAACACTGAAGCTTTCTTT. It codes for CSGVRNTEAFF.